These 7 T cell receptor beta chains were sequenced from one sample in a study of T cells after posttransplantation cyclophosphamide. Here immunoSEQ multiplex PCR was the method, and the copy in TCRdb shows in-frame clones only, minus some. The profile shows around 13,000 clones, about 85% of them singletons. The sample taken for sequencing was memory CD4+ T cells sorted from PBMCs. The receptors come from a man between 50 and 59 years old in good health, CMV-negative, and a related stem cell transplant donor.

This clone appeared once. V gene TRBV6-5 combines with J gene TRBJ1-2; D is unresolved. V dropped 0 bases and J dropped 7 bases, with 9 bases sitting between them. Germline CDR1 and CDR2: MNHEY and SVGAGI. The CDR3 is made up of 13 amino acids. CDR3 sequence: CASSYSDLVGYTF. As DNA, the CDR3 is TGTGCCAGCAGTTACTCGGACTTAGTTGGCTACACCTTC.

The chain employs TRBV7-2 and TRBJ1-1; no clear D. V dropped 5 bases and J dropped 4 bases, with 11 bases sitting between them. The CDR3 covers 13 residues. CDR1 is SGHTA, CDR2 FQGNSA, per germline. Here the CDR3 reads CASSPLPGTEAFF. The CDR3 coding sequence is TGTGCCAGCAGCCCACTCCCAGGCACTGAAGCTTTCTTT.

The chain recombines TRBV19 with TRBJ2-5; 8 bases are a match to TRBD1. From germline, CDR1 is LNHDA and CDR2 SQIVND (reference sequence). The CDR3 contains 16 residues. V was clipped by 1 base and J by 5 bases; unmatched bases: 9. This CDR3 is CASSIVPSGGRETQYF. The DNA of the CDR3 is TGTGCCAGTAGTATAGTGCCCTCAGGGGGCCGGGAGACCCAGTACTTC.

The chain employs TRBV19 and TRBJ1-3; perhaps TRBD1 as D (5 bases). The germline gives CDR1 LNHDA, CDR2 SQIVND (reference sequence). The CDR3 is made up of 16 amino acids. Deletions cut 7 bases from V and 4 bases from J, with 20 bases between. CDR3 DNA: TGTGCCAGTACGCGTTCTGTGCAGGGTTCAGGAAACACCATATATTTT. Amino acid sequence: CASTRSVQGSGNTIYF.

This chain links TRBV6-6 with TRBJ1-1, with D maybe TRBD1 (5 bases). This CDR3 has 14 residues. Between the trimmed V and J ends, which lost 5 bases and 1 base, there was a span of 11 bases. Looked up from germline, CDR1 is MNHNY and CDR2 is SVGAGI (reference sequence). CDR3 in amino acids: CASSRQIPNTEAFF. The CDR3 nucleotides are TGTGCCAGCAGTAGACAGATCCCGAACACTGAAGCTTTCTTT.

This rearrangement joins TRBV11-2 to TRBJ2-2, with 7 bases fitting TRBD1. There are 17 residues in the CDR3. CDR1 and CDR2 (germline): SGHAT, FQNNGV. The trim removed 1 base at V and 2 bases at J, leaving 7 bases unmatched. The CDR3 DNA follows: TGTGCCAGCAGCTTAGCCCGGACAGGAGATAACACCGGGGAGCTGTTTTTT. Its translation is CASSLARTGDNTGELFF.

The V gene is TRBV4-2, the J gene TRBJ2-2; 9 nucleotides line up with TRBD2. Per the germline V gene, CDR1 is LGHNA and CDR2 is YNFKEQ. Trimming at V came to 1 base and at J to 7 bases, leaving 1 base not matched to a gene. This CDR3 has 14 amino acids. CDR3 sequence reads: CASSQGGGDGELFF. The CDR3 DNA reads as TGTGCCAGCAGCCAAGGCGGGGGGGACGGGGAGCTGTTTTTT.